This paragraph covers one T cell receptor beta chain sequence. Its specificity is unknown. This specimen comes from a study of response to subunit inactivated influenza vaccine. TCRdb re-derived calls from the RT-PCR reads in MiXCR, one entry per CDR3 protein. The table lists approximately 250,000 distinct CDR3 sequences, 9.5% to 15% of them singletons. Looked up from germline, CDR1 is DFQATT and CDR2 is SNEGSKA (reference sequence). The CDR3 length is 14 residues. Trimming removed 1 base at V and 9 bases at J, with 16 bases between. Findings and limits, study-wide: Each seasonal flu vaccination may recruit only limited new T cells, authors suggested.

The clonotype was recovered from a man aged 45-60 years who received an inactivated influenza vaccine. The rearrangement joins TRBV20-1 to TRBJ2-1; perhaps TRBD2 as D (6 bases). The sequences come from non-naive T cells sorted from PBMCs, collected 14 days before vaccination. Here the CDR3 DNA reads TGCAGTGCTAGAGGCATCGGGAGCGTCGGTGAGCAGTTCTTC. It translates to CSARGIGSVGEQFF.